The 23 T cell receptor beta chains presented below share a single source sample, sequenced in a study of T cells in Graves' hyperthyroidism and ophthalmopathy. RNA transcripts gave rise to amplified TCR beta CDR3 regions. Primed by the HTBI set, a first-round RT-PCR was run on the TCR CDR3. TCRdb reprocessed the multiplex PCR reads with MiXCR, giving one entry per CDR3 protein. The table lists some 200,000 distinct CDR3 sequences, roughly 17% of them singletons. Sample: blood. The origin of the receptors is a man between 45 and 60 years old with Graves' hyperthyroidism.

This clonotype was seen only a few times. The chain combines TRBV12-3 or TRBV12-4 with TRBJ2-5; 10 bases fit TRBD2. V was pared by 7 bases and J by 3 bases, with 5 bases of the junction left unmatched. CDR3 length: 14 residues. The CDR3 region is CASTSGRAEETQYF. The DNA of the CDR3 is TGTGCCAGCACCAGCGGGAGGGCCGAAGAGACCCAGTACTTC.

CDR3 sequence (DNA): TGTGCCAGCAGCCTCCCTAGCGGGAGGGCCAAACGGAACACCGGGGAGCTGTTTTTT. It is translated as CASSLPSGRAKRNTGELFF. The V gene is TRBV7-9, the J gene TRBJ2-2; 12 bases line up with TRBD2. Trimming cost V 5 bases and J 1 base; bases outside gene matches: 11. Germline V CDR1 and CDR2: SEHNR, FQNEAQ (reference sequence). There are 19 residues in the CDR3.

V and J are TRBV30 and TRBJ2-6; D is perhaps TRBD1 or TRBD2 (5 bases each). Trimming left V 0 bases short and J 5 bases short, with 17 bases between. The CDR3 covers 17 residues. CDR1 and CDR2 (germline): GTSNPN, SVGIG (reference sequence). The CDR3 protein is CAWSVPGTYSRANVLTF. In nucleotides, the CDR3 is TGTGCCTGGAGTGTACCCGGGACCTATTCAAGGGCCAACGTCCTGACTTTC.

This clonotype was found a few times. V gene TRBV15 combines with J gene TRBJ1-3; 7 bases are a match to TRBD1. The length of the CDR3 is 15 residues. After removal of 6 bases from V and 0 bases from J, the junction contained 5 bases not matched to a gene. CDR1 is LNHNV and CDR2 is YYDKDF in the germline V gene (reference sequence). The CDR3: CATRTGQSSGNTIYF. The CDR3 nucleotides read TGTGCCACCAGAACGGGACAGAGCTCTGGAAACACCATATATTTT.

This clonotype has a count of ten or more. This chain uses TRBV7-8 with TRBJ2-1; 8 positions agree with TRBD2. V was pared by 1 base and J by 7 bases, with 6 bases of the junction left unmatched. This CDR3 has 15 residues. The germline V gene has CDR1 SGHVS and CDR2 FQNEAQ. CDR3 loop: CASSLVQPSGNEQFF. As DNA, the CDR3 is TGTGCCAGCAGCTTAGTGCAGCCTAGCGGGAATGAGCAGTTCTTC. Full variable domain (rest looked up from reference TRBV7-8 and TRBJ2-1): GAGVSQSPRYKVAKRGQDVALRCDPISGHVSLFWYQQALGQGPEFLTYFQNEAQLDKSGLPSDRFFAERPEGSVSTLKIQRTQQEDSAVYLCASSLVQPSGNEQFFGPGTRLTVL.

At least ten counts were recorded for this clonotype. J is TRBJ1-4 and V is TRBV9; TRBD1 agrees at 9 bases. CDR3 length: 16 amino acids. Germline assignment: CDR1 SGDLS and CDR2 YYNGEE. The junction had 11 bases not matched to a gene; V was cut back by 3 bases and J by 8 bases. CDR3 residues: CASSGGTGPLREKLFF. As DNA, the CDR3 is TGTGCCAGCAGCGGAGGGACAGGGCCTCTGAGGGAAAAACTGTTTTTT.

There are many counts of this clonotype. The rearrangement joins TRBV11-2 to TRBJ2-7, with D maybe TRBD1 (6 bases). Between the trimmed V and J ends, which lost 4 bases and 1 base, there was a span of 11 bases. Germline values: CDR1 SGHAT, CDR2 FQNNGV. The CDR3 covers 14 residues. DNA for the CDR3: TGTGCCAGCAGCTCCTCGACAGGATCCTACGAGCAGTACTTC. It is translated as CASSSSTGSYEQYF. The complete variable domain, with remaining parts taken from reference TRBV11-2 and TRBJ2-7, reads EAGVAQSPRYKIIEKRQSVAFWCNPISGHATLYWYQQILGQGPKLLIQFQNNGVVDDSQLPKDRFSAERLKGVDSTLKIQPAKLEDSAVYLCASSSSTGSYEQYFGPGTRLTVT.

This clonotype has only one observation. This chain connects TRBV3-1 to TRBJ1-4; unclear D gene. Trimming cost V 4 bases and J 5 bases, with 11 bases left between them. The CDR3 sequence is 14 residues long. Germline V lookup: CDR1 LGHDT, CDR2 YNNKEL (reference sequence). CDR3 sequence reads: CASSLGGVNEKLFF. In DNA, the CDR3 is TGTGCCAGCAGCCTCGGAGGAGTAAATGAAAAACTGTTTTTT.

The chain couples TRBV30 to TRBJ1-1, with D maybe TRBD1 (6 bases). V dropped 3 bases and J dropped 6 bases, with 20 bases sitting between them. Looked up from germline, CDR1 is GTSNPN and CDR2 is SVGIG (reference sequence). There are 15 residues in the CDR3. CDR3 in amino acids: CAWRPFGQGSAEAFF. CDR3 DNA sequence: TGTGCCTGGAGACCTTTTGGGCAGGGGTCCGCTGAAGCTTTCTTT.

Comments on this clonotype: A much larger clone differs by one base, so this may be a read error. The rearrangement uses TRBV16 and TRBJ1-1; tentatively, D is TRBD1 (6 bases). This CDR3 contains 13 residues. The germline V gene has CDR1 KGHSY and CDR2 FQNENV. Trimming stripped 5 bases from V and 2 bases from J, with 9 bases between. The chain's CDR3 is CASSGQTNTEAFF. Written as DNA, the CDR3 is TGTGCCAGCAGCGGACAGACCAACACTGAAGCTTTCTTT. The full variable domain, its missing parts supplied by reference TRBV16 and TRBJ1-1, is GEEVAQTPKHLVRGEGQKAKLYCAPIKGHSYVFWYQQVLKNEFKFLISFQNENVFDETGMPKERFSAKCLPNSPCSLEIQATKLEDSAVYFCASSGQTNTEAFFGQGTRLTVV.

Ten or more counts support this clonotype. J is TRBJ2-7 and V is TRBV27; 7 nucleotides line up with TRBD2. V shed 0 bases and J 0 bases; nucleotides not matched to a gene: 14. This CDR3 contains 19 residues. CDR1 is MNHEY and CDR2 is SMNVEV in the germline V gene (reference sequence). CDR3 sequence: CASSLSGRQQRGRSYEQYF. CDR3 DNA sequence: TGTGCCAGCAGTTTATCGGGAAGGCAGCAGCGGGGTCGCTCCTACGAGCAGTACTTC.

The rearrangement links TRBV4-1 to TRBJ1-1; a possible D gene is TRBD1 (5 bases). This CDR3 region has 15 residues. Germline V gene sequence: CDR1 MGHRA, CDR2 YSYEKL. The V end lost 0 bases, the J end lost 5 bases, and 13 bases lay between the germline ends. The CDR3 bases are TGCGCCAGCAGCCAAGATCCTGGGGGTTGGACTGAAGCTTTCTTT. Amino acid sequence: CASSQDPGGWTEAFF.

This clonotype was seen many times. The chain couples TRBV6-1 to TRBJ2-5, with D tentatively TRBD1 or TRBD2 (6 bases each). CDR1 and CDR2 from the germline V gene are MNHNS and SASEGT. The CDR3 is made up of 13 amino acids. V gave up 6 bases and J gave up 5 bases, with 13 bases separating them. CDR3: CASSSQGRETQYF. The CDR3 DNA reads as TGTGCCAGCAGCTCCCAGGGGAGGGAGACCCAGTACTTC.

This clonotype was seen at least ten times. The chain links TRBV3-1 to TRBJ2-7; 8 nucleotides align to TRBD2. V shed 3 bases, J shed 9 bases, and the junction held 10 bases outside the gene matches. The CDR3 loop spans 14 amino acids. Germline CDR1 LGHDT, CDR2 YNNKEL (reference sequence). Here the CDR3 DNA reads TGTGCCAGCAGCCAGACGGGAGGGGCCCGGGCGCAGTACTTC. Encoded protein: CASSQTGGARAQYF.

This clonotype has a count of ten or more. The chain couples TRBV20-1 to TRBJ1-2, with D tentatively TRBD1 (5 bases). The CDR3 contains 14 residues. Germline CDR1 and CDR2: DFQATT and SNEGSKA (reference sequence). Trimming cost V 5 bases and J 2 bases, with 15 bases left between them. Here the CDR3 DNA reads TGCAGTGCTCCGTCGACAGACGCGAACTATGGCTACACCTTC. This translates into CSAPSTDANYGYTF.

The chain joins TRBV11-3 to TRBJ2-2; possible D gene TRBD2, 6 bases. Trimming pared 4 bases from V and 2 bases from J, leaving 17 bases between. In germline, CDR1 is SGHNT, CDR2 YENEEA. CDR3 length: 17 amino acids. The CDR3 here is CASSSAWLASNTGELFF. The CDR3 DNA reads as TGTGCCAGCAGCTCCGCGTGGCTAGCGAGCAACACCGGGGAGCTGTTTTTT.

This clonotype was detected many times. J is TRBJ2-7 and V is TRBV11-2; TRBD1 or TRBD2 may be the D gene (5 bases each). This CDR3 comprises 12 residues. Germline CDR1 and CDR2: SGHAT and FQNNGV. The ends were cut back, 5 bases at V and 6 bases at J, with 11 bases in the middle. CDR3 residues: CASSRDAGEQYF. CDR3 nucleotide sequence: TGTGCCAGCAGCCGGGACGCGGGCGAGCAGTACTTC. The complete variable domain, with remaining parts taken from reference TRBV11-2 and TRBJ2-7, reads EAGVAQSPRYKIIEKRQSVAFWCNPISGHATLYWYQQILGQGPKLLIQFQNNGVVDDSQLPKDRFSAERLKGVDSTLKIQPAKLEDSAVYLCASSRDAGEQYFGPGTRLTVT.

This clonotype was picked up many times. V and J are TRBV30 and TRBJ2-3; D not resolved. Trimming left V 3 bases short and J 0 bases short, with 16 bases between. The CDR3 loop spans 16 amino acids. Per germline, CDR1 GTSNPN and CDR2 SVGIG (reference sequence). The DNA for the CDR3 is TGTGCCTGGAGAGACACAGCCTACGCTAGCACAGATACGCAGTATTTT. Translated: CAWRDTAYASTDTQYF.

The chain recombines TRBV2 with TRBJ2-1, with 12 bases aligning to TRBD1. This CDR3 contains 15 residues. Germline CDR1 is SNHLY and CDR2 is FYNNEI. V lost 7 bases, J lost 3 bases, and 4 bases stayed unmatched. CDR3: CASKGQGADYNEQFF. As DNA, the CDR3 is TGTGCCAGCAAGGGACAGGGGGCGGACTACAATGAGCAGTTCTTC.

The V call is TRBV5-1, the J call TRBJ2-1; perhaps D is TRBD1 or TRBD2 (5 bases each). The CDR3 runs 15 residues. CDR1 and CDR2 from the germline V gene are SGHRS and YFSETQ. The V end lost 4 bases, the J end lost 5 bases, and 16 bases lay between the germline ends. DNA for the CDR3: TGCGCCAGCAGCACGGGACCAAAACTAGACAATGAGCAGTTCTTC. Protein sequence: CASSTGPKLDNEQFF. Using reference TRBV5-1 and TRBJ2-1 for the parts outside the CDR3, the full variable domain is KAGVTQTPRYLIKTRGQQVTLSCSPISGHRSVSWYQQTPGQGLQFLFEYFSETQRNKGNFPGRFSGRQFSNSRSEMNVSTLELGDSALYLCASSTGPKLDNEQFFGPGTRLTVL.

This clonotype has more than one count but fewer than ten. V usage is TRBV12-3 or TRBV12-4 and J usage is TRBJ1-6; D gene ambiguous. Trimming pared 3 bases from V and 9 bases from J, leaving 6 bases between. There are 12 residues in the CDR3. The CDR3 protein is CASSFRSSPLHF. Written as DNA, the CDR3 is TGTGCCAGCAGTTTTCGGAGTTCACCCCTCCACTTT.

The chain couples TRBV12-3 or TRBV12-4 to TRBJ1-1; no clear D gene. The CDR3 length is 12 residues. Trimming shortened V by 6 bases and J by 2 bases, and 7 bases separated the two germline ends. The CDR3 protein is CASRDFNTEAFF. The CDR3 coding sequence is TGTGCCAGCAGGGACTTCAACACTGAAGCTTTCTTT.

The chain carries TRBV9 and TRBJ2-5, with no clear D. CDR3 length equals 14 residues. From germline, CDR1 is SGDLS and CDR2 YYNGEE. The V end was cut by 2 bases, the J end by 2 bases, with 10 bases between. This CDR3 is CASSVTAVQETQYF. DNA for the CDR3: TGTGCCAGCAGCGTGACGGCGGTGCAAGAGACCCAGTACTTC.